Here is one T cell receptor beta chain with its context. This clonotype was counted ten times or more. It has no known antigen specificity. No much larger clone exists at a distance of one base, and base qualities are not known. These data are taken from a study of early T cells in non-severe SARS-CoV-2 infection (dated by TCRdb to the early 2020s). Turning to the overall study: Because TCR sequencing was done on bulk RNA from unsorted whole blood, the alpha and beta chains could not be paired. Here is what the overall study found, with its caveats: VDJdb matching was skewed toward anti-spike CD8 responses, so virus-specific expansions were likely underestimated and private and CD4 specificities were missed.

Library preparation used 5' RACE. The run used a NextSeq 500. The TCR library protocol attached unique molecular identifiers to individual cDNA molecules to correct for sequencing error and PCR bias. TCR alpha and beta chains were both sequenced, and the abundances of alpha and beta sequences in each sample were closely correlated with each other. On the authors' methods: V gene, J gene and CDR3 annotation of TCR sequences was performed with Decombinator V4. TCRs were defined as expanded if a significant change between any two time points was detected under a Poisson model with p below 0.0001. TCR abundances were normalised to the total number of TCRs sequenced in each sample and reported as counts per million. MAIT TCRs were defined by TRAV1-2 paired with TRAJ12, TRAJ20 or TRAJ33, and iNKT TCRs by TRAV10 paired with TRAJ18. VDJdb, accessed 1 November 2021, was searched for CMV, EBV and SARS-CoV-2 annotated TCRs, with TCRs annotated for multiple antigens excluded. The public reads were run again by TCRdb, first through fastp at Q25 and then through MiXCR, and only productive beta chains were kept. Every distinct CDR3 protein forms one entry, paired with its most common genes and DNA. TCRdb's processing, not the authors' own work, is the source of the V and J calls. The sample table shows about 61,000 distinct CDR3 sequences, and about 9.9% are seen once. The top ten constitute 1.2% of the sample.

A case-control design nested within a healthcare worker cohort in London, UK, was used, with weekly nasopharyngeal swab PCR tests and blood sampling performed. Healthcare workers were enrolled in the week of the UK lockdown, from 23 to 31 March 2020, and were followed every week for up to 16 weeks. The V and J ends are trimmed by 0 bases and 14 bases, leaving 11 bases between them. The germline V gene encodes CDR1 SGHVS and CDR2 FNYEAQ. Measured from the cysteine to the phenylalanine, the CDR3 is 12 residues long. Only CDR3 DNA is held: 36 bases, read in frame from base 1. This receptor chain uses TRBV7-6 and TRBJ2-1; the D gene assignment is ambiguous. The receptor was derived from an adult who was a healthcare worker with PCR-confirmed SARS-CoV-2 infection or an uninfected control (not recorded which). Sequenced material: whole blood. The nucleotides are TGTGCCAGCAGCTTAGCGCCAGGACGTGAGTTCTTC. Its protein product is CASSLAPGREFF.